These T cell receptor beta chains were read from a single sample in a study of radiation and T cells in renal cell carcinoma. Sequencing used immunoSEQ multiplex PCR; TCRdb keeps in-frame clones, though not all of them. The sample has roughly 150,000 clones, 88% seen once. This material consisted of blood, taken from a patient whose treatment included radiotherapy and nephrectomy. The receptors come from a woman between 65 and 79 years old with renal cell carcinoma. Both conserved end residues are part of each CDR3. Fields, in order: clone size, D gene, J gene, V gene, CDR3 protein, CDR3 DNA. The D gene is left open where the match is weak. Where a row states a size, it is once, few, many or the class of an expanded clone; other rows omit it.

>-|-|TRBJ1-4|TRBV7-2
CASSLVVVLASEKLFF
TGTGCCAGCAGCTTAGTGGTTGTCCTGGCTTCTGAAAAACTGTTTTTT
>-|-|TRBJ1-2|TRBV30
CAWSTYGSYGYTF
TGTGCCTGGAGTACGTATGGGAGCTATGGCTACACCTTC
>-|-|TRBJ1-6|TRBV11-3
CASSLGGSPLHF
TGTGCCAGCAGCTTAGGGGGCTCACCCCTCCACTTT
>-|-|TRBJ1-2|TRBV27
CASSLRGGTNYGYTF
TGTGCCAGCAGTTTGCGAGGGGGAACTAACTATGGCTACACCTTC
>-|TRBD1|TRBJ2-5|TRBV11-1
CASSLGGFRGQGWETQYF
TGTGCCAGCAGCTTAGGAGGTTTTCGAGGACAGGGATGGGAGACCCAGTACTTC
>-|-|TRBJ1-2|TRBV6-1
CASRWGSNYGYTF
TGTGCCAGCCGTTGGGGCTCAAACTATGGCTACACCTTC
>-|TRBD1|TRBJ1-1|TRBV7-2
CASSPGQGGLFNTEAFF
TGTGCCAGCAGCCCAGGACAGGGAGGGCTTTTTAACACTGAAGCTTTCTTT
>-|TRBD2|TRBJ2-3|TRBV30
CAWKRTSGTDTQYF
TGTGCCTGGAAACGGACTAGCGGGACAGATACGCAGTATTTT
>-|TRBD1|TRBJ1-1|TRBV6-5
CASSQGAEAFF
TGTGCCAGCAGTCAGGGGGCTGAAGCTTTCTTT
>-|-|TRBJ2-7|TRBV18
CASSAGGQTEQYF
TGTGCCAGCTCCGCCGGGGGGCAAACCGAGCAGTACTTC
>-|-|TRBJ1-6|TRBV7-3
CASSPESSYNSPLHF
TGTGCCAGCAGCCCCGAGAGCTCCTATAATTCACCCCTCCACTTT
>-|-|TRBJ1-1|TRBV5-4
CASSVKTANTEAFF
TGTGCCAGCAGCGTTAAAACAGCTAACACTGAAGCTTTCTTT
>-|TRBD2|TRBJ2-3|TRBV19
CASSIEAGGYTDTQYF
TGTGCCAGTAGTATTGAGGCGGGGGGATACACAGATACGCAGTATTTT
>once|TRBD1|TRBJ1-2|TRBV5-1
CASSSGQGANYGYTF
TGCGCCAGCAGCTCCGGACAGGGGGCTAACTATGGCTACACCTTC
>-|TRBD1|TRBJ2-7|TRBV28
CAIRGSRYEQYF
TGTGCCATCAGGGGGTCCCGCTACGAGCAGTACTTC
>few|-|TRBJ1-1|TRBV25-1
CASSASGRLNTEAFF
TGTGCCAGCAGTGCTAGTGGACGGCTGAACACTGAAGCTTTCTTT
>-|-|TRBJ2-3|TRBV4-1
CASSPREQTATDTQYF
TGCGCCAGCAGCCCCCGGGAACAGACAGCTACAGATACGCAGTATTTT
>few|-|TRBJ1-2|TRBV6-1
CASSGVGIRANYGYTF
TGTGCCAGCAGTGGGGTCGGTATTAGAGCTAACTATGGCTACACCTTC
>few|-|TRBJ1-1|TRBV30
CAWSAGMRLNTEAFF
TGTGCCTGGAGTGCCGGGATGAGGCTGAACACTGAAGCTTTCTTT
>-|-|TRBJ2-7|TRBV20-1
CSARSPEQYF
TGCAGTGCTAGGTCCCCCGAGCAGTACTTC
>-|TRBD1|TRBJ1-1|TRBV7-9
CASSLGGTGRDTEAFF
TGTGCCAGCAGCTTAGGTGGGACAGGGCGGGACACTGAAGCTTTCTTT
>few|-|TRBJ1-4|TRBV4-1
CASSRQFSSVNEKLFF
TGCGCCAGCAGCCGCCAATTCAGTTCAGTGAATGAAAAACTGTTTTTT
>-|-|TRBJ2-7|TRBV6-1
CASSEADWHEQYF
TGTGCCAGCAGTGAAGCTGACTGGCACGAGCAGTACTTC
>-|-|TRBJ1-5|TRBV19
CASSGLGGNQPQHF
TGTGCCAGTAGTGGTTTAGGGGGGAATCAGCCCCAGCATTTT
>-|-|TRBJ1-6|TRBV25-1
CASSEYSPRSSYNSPLHF
TGTGCCAGCAGTGAATATAGTCCCAGGAGCTCCTATAATTCACCCCTCCACTTT
>-|-|TRBJ2-5|TRBV29-1
CSVENRLNQETQYF
TGCAGCGTTGAAAATCGGCTAAACCAAGAGACCCAGTACTTC
>-|TRBD2|TRBJ2-1|TRBV5-4
CASSFPGTSAYNEQFF
TGTGCCAGCAGCTTCCCCGGGACTAGCGCCTACAATGAGCAGTTCTTC
>-|-|TRBJ1-6|TRBV20-1
CSAEGGSPLHF
TGCAGTGCTGAGGGGGGGTCACCCCTCCACTTT
>-|-|TRBJ1-2|TRBV7-2
CASSLGTSREGYTF
TGTGCCAGCAGCTTAGGGACGAGCCGGGAGGGCTACACCTTC
>-|TRBD1|TRBJ2-7|TRBV4-2
CASSQDPGQGAHEQYF
TGTGCCAGTAGCCAAGATCCGGGACAGGGGGCACACGAGCAGTACTTC
>-|TRBD1|TRBJ1-2|TRBV5-4
CASSPGQDNYGYTF
TGTGCCAGCAGCCCCGGACAGGATAACTATGGCTACACCTTC
>-|TRBD1|TRBJ1-2|TRBV11-2
CASSLAGQGEGYTF
TGTGCCAGCAGCCTAGCAGGACAGGGGGAAGGCTACACCTTC
>once|TRBD1|TRBJ2-4|TRBV9
CASSVEGTVKNIQYF
TGTGCCAGCAGCGTAGAAGGGACAGTAAAAAACATTCAGTACTTC
>-|-|TRBJ2-7|TRBV4-3
CASSQDGGARSEQYF
TGCGCCAGCAGCCAAGATGGGGGGGCCCGTTCCGAGCAGTACTTC
>-|-|TRBJ1-1|TRBV4-1
CASSPNVAFNTEAFF
TGCGCCAGCAGCCCCAATGTAGCCTTTAACACTGAAGCTTTCTTT
>-|-|TRBJ2-3|TRBV4-1
CASSQDRPEWGTDTQYF
TGCGCCAGCAGCCAAGATCGCCCCGAGTGGGGCACAGATACGCAGTATTTT
>once|-|TRBJ2-4|TRBV27
CASSLSPPALNIQYF
TGTGCCAGCAGTTTATCCCCCCCGGCGTTAAACATTCAGTACTTC
>-|-|TRBJ2-7|TRBV7-3
CASSPDYSASSYEQYF
TGTGCCAGCAGCCCCGACTATAGCGCGAGCTCCTACGAGCAGTACTTC
>-|-|TRBJ1-6|TRBV2
CASSAAQGNSPLHF
TGTGCCAGCAGTGCAGCTCAAGGGAATTCACCCCTCCACTTT
>-|-|TRBJ2-7|TRBV27
CASSFSGPSYEQYF
TGTGCCAGCAGTTTTTCAGGGCCCTCCTACGAGCAGTACTTC
>once|-|TRBJ2-7|TRBV11-2
CASSFDGEQYF
TGTGCCAGCAGCTTTGACGGCGAGCAGTACTTC
>few|-|TRBJ2-7|TRBV28
CASRGVQGGSYEQYF
TGTGCCAGCAGGGGAGTACAGGGGGGGTCCTACGAGCAGTACTTC
>-|-|TRBJ1-5|TRBV21-1
CASSKEGSQPQHF
TGTGCCAGCAGCAAAGAAGGATCTCAGCCCCAGCATTTT
>-|-|TRBJ2-7|TRBV27
CASSDDRMGTYEQYF
TGTGCCAGCAGTGACGACAGGATGGGAACCTACGAGCAGTACTTC
>-|-|TRBJ2-7|TRBV28
CASLDSYYEQYF
TGTGCCAGCCTCGACAGTTACTACGAGCAGTACTTC
>-|-|TRBJ2-7|TRBV19
CASSMQPRSYEQYF
TGTGCCAGTAGTATGCAACCGCGATCCTACGAGCAGTACTTC
>-|TRBD1|TRBJ2-5|TRBV13
CASSLTGGVGETQYF
TGTGCCAGCAGCTTAACAGGGGGCGTAGGGGAGACCCAGTACTTC
>-|-|TRBJ1-4|TRBV6-5
CASSRFATNEKLFF
TGTGCCAGCAGCCGATTTGCAACTAATGAAAAACTGTTTTTT
>-|-|TRBJ2-2|TRBV7-2
CASSLGGKGTGELFF
TGTGCCAGCAGCTTAGGAGGGAAAGGCACCGGGGAGCTGTTTTTT
>-|-|TRBJ2-2|TRBV28
CASSSQGSGELFF
TGTGCCAGCAGTTCACAGGGTTCCGGGGAGCTGTTTTTT
>-|TRBD1|TRBJ2-2|TRBV5-5
CASSWDRVAGELFF
TGTGCCAGCAGCTGGGACAGGGTTGCCGGGGAGCTGTTTTTT
>-|TRBD1|TRBJ2-3|TRBV5-5
CASSLTGGSPAGDTQYF
TGTGCCAGCAGCCTAACAGGGGGGAGCCCGGCCGGAGATACGCAGTATTTT
>once|-|TRBJ1-3|TRBV2
CASSEAPQGNGNTIYF
TGTGCCAGCAGTGAAGCCCCACAGGGTAATGGAAACACCATATATTTT
>-|-|TRBJ1-4|TRBV7-2
CASSPGTPRTEKLFF
TGTGCCAGCAGCCCCGGTACCCCTAGAACCGAAAAACTGTTTTTT
>-|TRBD1|TRBJ1-2|TRBV15
CATSSETGNYGYTF
TGTGCCACCAGCAGCGAGACAGGGAACTATGGCTACACCTTC
>once|-|TRBJ2-7|TRBV7-2
CASSLDYEQYF
TGTGCCAGCAGCTTAGACTACGAGCAGTACTTC